This T cell receptor (beta chain) is drawn from a study of T cell responses to AZD1222 COVID-19 vaccine. This table comes from immunoSEQ multiplex PCR, and its TCRdb copy is limited to in-frame clones, with some not included. The sample consists of under 200,000 clones, more than 85% of them appearing once. The CDR3 is 14 amino acids. V was pared by 1 base and J by 0 bases, with 6 bases between. Per germline, CDR1 LNHNV and CDR2 YYDKDF (reference sequence). The sequence was obtained from an adult in good health. The sample consisted of peripheral blood, taken on day 0 of AZD1222 vaccination. This sequence joins TRBV15 and TRBJ2-5, with unresolved D. The CDR3: CATSRARYQETQYF. For the CDR3, the DNA is TGTGCCACCAGCAGAGCACGGTACCAAGAGACCCAGTACTTC.